The T cell receptor beta chain under discussion was sequenced for a study of CD8+ T cells in alopecia areata. Across the study: A regimen of oral tofacitinib, 5 to 10 mg twice daily, was given to treated patients. For 6 to 18 months, tofacitinib was taken, and 6 months off drug followed.

The treatment was: oral pan-JAK inhibitor, 5-10 mg twice daily. After isolation, RNA underwent reverse transcription to generate cDNA as the sequencing template. The method was immunoSEQ multiplex PCR; TCRdb's version includes in-frame clones alone and lacks a portion of them. This sample has 180,000 or so clones, with around 49% found just once. The V end lost 9 bases, the J end lost 1 base, and 22 bases lay between the germline ends. The CDR3 has 16 residues. Per germline, CDR1 SNHLY and CDR2 FYNNEI. This sequence joins TRBV2 and TRBJ2-7; a possible D gene is TRBD2 (6 bases). Source: CD8+ T cells sorted from blood, taken around week 54, from a patient treated with tofacitinib. The receptor comes from a human donor with alopecia areata. CDR3 loop: CARGGGDGQSSYEQYF. CDR3 DNA: TGTGCCAGAGGAGGCGGGGACGGGCAGTCTTCCTACGAGCAGTACTTC.